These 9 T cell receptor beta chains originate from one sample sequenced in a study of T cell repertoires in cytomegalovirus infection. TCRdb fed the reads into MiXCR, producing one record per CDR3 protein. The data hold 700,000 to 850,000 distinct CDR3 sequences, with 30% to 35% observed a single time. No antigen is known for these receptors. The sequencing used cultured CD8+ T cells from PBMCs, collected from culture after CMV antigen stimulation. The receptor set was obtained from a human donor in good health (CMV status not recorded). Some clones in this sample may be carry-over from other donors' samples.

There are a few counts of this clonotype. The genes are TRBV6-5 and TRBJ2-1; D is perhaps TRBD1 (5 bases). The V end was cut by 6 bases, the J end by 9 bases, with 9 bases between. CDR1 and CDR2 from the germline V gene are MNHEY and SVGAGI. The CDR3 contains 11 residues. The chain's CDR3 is CASRSGIEQFF. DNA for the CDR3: TGTGCCAGCAGGTCAGGGATTGAGCAGTTCTTC.

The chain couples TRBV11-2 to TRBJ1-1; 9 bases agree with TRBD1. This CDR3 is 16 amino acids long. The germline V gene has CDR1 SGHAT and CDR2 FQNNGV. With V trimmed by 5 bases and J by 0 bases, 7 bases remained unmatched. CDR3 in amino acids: CASSPYRGQLNTEAFF. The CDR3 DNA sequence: TGTGCCAGCAGCCCCTACAGGGGGCAGCTGAACACTGAAGCTTTCTTT.

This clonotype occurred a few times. The CDR3 bases are TGTGCCAGCAGTTCTTGGGCCGCTTCTGGGGCCAACGTCCTGACTTTC. Translating gives CASSSWAASGANVLTF. The chain has TRBV6-8 and TRBJ2-6; D gene unclear. The V gene's germline CDR1 is MNHGY and CDR2 SAAAGT. The CDR3 consists of 16 residues. The V end was cut by 4 bases, the J end by 1 base, with 11 bases between.

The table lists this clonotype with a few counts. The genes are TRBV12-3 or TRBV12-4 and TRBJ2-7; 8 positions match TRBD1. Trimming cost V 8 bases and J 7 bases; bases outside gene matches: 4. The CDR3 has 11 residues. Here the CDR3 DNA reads TGTGCCAGCGCGACAGGGGTAGAGCAGTACTTC. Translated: CASATGVEQYF.

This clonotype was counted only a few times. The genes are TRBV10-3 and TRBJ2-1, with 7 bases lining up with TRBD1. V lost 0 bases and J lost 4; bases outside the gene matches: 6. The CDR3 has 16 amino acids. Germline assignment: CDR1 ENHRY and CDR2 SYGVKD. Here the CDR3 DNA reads TGTGCCATCAGTGAGTCGGGACAGTCCCCATACAATGAGCAGTTCTTC. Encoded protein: CAISESGQSPYNEQFF.

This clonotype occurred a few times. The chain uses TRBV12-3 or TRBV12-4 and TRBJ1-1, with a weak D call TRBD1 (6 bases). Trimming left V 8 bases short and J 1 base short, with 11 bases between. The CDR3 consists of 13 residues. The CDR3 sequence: CASLGHPNTEAFF. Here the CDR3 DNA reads TGTGCCAGCTTGGGACACCCGAACACTGAAGCTTTCTTT.

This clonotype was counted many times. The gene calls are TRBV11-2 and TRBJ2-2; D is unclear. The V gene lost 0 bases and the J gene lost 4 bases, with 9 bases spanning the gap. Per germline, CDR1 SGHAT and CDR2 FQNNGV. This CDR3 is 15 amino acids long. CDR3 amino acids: CASSLDPASTGELFF. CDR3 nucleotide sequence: TGTGCCAGCAGCTTAGATCCTGCGAGCACCGGGGAGCTGTTTTTT. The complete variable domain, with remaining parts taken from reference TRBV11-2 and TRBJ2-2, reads EAGVAQSPRYKIIEKRQSVAFWCNPISGHATLYWYQQILGQGPKLLIQFQNNGVVDDSQLPKDRFSAERLKGVDSTLKIQPAKLEDSAVYLCASSLDPASTGELFFGEGSRLTVL.

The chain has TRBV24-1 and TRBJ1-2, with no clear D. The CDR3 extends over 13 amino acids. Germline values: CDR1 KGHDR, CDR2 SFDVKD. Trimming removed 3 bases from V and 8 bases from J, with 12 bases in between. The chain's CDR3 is CATSDPRSVGYTF. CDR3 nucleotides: TGTGCCACCAGTGATCCAAGATCCGTGGGCTACACCTTC.

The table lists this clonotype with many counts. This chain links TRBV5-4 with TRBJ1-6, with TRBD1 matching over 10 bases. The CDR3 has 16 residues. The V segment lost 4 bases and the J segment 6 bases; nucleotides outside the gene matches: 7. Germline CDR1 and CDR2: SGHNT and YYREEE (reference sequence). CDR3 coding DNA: TGTGCCAGCAGCCCCGGTGGACAGGGGGGTAATTCACCCCTCCACTTT. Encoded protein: CASSPGGQGGNSPLHF.